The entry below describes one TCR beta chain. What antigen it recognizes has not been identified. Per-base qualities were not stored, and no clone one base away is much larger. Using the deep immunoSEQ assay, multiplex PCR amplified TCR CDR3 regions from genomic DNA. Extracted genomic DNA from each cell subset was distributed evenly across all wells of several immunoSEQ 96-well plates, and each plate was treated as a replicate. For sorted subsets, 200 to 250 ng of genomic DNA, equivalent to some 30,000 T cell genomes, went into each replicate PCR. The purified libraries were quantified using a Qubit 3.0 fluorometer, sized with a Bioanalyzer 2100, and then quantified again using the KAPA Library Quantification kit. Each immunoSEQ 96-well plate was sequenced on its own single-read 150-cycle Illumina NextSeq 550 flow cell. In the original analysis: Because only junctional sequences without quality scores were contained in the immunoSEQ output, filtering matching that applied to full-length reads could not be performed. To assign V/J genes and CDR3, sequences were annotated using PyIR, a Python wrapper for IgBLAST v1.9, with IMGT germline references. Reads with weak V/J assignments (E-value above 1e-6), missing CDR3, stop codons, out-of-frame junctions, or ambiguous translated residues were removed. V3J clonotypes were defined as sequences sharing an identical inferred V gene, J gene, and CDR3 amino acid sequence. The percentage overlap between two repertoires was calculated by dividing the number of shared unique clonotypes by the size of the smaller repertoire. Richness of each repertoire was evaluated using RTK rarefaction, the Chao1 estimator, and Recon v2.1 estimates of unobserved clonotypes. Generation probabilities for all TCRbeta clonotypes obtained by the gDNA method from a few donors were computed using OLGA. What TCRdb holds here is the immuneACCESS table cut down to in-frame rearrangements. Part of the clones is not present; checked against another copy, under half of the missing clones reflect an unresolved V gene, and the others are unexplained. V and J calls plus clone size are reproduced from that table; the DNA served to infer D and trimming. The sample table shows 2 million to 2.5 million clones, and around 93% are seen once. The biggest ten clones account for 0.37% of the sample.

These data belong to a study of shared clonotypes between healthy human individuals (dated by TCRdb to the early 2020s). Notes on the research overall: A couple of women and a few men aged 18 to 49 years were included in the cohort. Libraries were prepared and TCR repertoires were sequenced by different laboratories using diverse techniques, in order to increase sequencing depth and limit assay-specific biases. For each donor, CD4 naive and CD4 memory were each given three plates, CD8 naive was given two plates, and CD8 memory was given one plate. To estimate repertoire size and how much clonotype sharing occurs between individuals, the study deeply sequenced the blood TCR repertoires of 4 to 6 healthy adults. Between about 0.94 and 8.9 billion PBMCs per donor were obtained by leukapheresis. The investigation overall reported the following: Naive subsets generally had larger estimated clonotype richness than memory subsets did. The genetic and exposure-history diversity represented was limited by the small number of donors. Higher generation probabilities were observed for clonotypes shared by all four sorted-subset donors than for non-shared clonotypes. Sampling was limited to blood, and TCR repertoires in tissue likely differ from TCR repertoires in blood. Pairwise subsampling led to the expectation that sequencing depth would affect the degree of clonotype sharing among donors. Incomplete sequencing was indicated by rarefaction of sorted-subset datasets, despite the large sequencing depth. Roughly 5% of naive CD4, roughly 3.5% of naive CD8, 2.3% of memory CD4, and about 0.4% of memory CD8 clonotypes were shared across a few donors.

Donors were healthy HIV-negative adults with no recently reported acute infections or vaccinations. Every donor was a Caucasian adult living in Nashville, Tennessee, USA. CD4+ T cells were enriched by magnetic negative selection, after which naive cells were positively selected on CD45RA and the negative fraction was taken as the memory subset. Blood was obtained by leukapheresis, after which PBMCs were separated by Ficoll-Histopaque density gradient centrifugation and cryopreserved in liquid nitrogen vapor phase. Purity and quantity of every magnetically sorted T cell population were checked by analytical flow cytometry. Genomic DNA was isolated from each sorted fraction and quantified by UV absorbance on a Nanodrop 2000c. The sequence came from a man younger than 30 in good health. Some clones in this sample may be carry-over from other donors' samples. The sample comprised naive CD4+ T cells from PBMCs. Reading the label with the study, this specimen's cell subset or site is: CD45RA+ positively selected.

The CDR3 sequence is CAISWGIRDTEAFF. The DNA reads TGTGCCATCAGCTGGGGGATCCGGGACACTGAAGCTTTCTTT. The chain is encoded by TRBV10-3 joined to TRBJ1-1; a weak D assignment points to TRBD1 (5 bases agree). The CDR3 has 14 amino acids, counting the end cysteine and phenylalanine. Only the CDR3 part of the read is kept: 42 bases, read in frame from the first base. CDR1 and CDR2, per the germline V gene, are ENHRY and SYGVKD. Between the V and J ends, shortened by 6 bases and 3 bases respectively, the junction contains 14 bases.